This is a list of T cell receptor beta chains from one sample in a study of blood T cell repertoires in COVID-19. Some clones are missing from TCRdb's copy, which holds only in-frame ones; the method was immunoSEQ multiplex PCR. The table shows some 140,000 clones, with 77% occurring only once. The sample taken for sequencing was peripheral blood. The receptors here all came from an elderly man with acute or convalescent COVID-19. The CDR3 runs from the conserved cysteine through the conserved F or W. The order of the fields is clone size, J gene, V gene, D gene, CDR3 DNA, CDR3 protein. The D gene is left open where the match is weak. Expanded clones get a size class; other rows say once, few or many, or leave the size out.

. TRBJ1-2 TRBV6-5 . TGTGCCAGCAGTAAAACAGGGCCGGGAACCTATGGCTACACCTTC CASSKTGPGTYGYTF
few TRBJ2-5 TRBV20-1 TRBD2 TGCAGTGCTAGTGGCGGGGGACACCAAGAGACCCAGTACTTC CSASGGGHQETQYF
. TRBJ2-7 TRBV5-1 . TGCGCCAGCAGCTTGGTGGACAGCATTTCCTACGAGCAGTACTTC CASSLVDSISYEQYF
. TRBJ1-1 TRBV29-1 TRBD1 TGCAGCGTTGAAGGCCCCACCCTGGCAGGGGGCACTGAAGCTTTCTTT CSVEGPTLAGGTEAFF
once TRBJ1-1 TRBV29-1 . TGCAGCGCCCCCCCACCCGGGGGAATGAACACTGAAGCTTTCTTT CSAPPPGGMNTEAFF
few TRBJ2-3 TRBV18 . TGTGCCAGCTCACAGAATCTCGGGAACACAGATACGCAGTATTTT CASSQNLGNTDTQYF
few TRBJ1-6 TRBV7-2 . TGTGCCAGCAGCGCCGGGACAACTAATTCACCCCTCCACTTT CASSAGTTNSPLHF
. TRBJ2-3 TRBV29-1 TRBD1 TGCAGCGTTGAAGGGCCGGACAGGTTAGGCACAGATACGCAGTATTTT CSVEGPDRLGTDTQYF
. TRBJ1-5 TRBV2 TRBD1 TGTGCCAGCAGTGGACGCCTAAGGGGGCGAGGTTTGGCCCAGCATTTT CASSGRLRGRGLAQHF
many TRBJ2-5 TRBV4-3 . TGCGCCAGCAGCCAAGATGGACTGGCGTCAGGGAGGGAGACCCAGTACTTC CASSQDGLASGRETQYF
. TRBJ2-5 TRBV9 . TGTGCCAGCAGCCAAAGCTGGTTAGAGACCCAGTACTTC CASSQSWLETQYF
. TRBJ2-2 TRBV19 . TGTGCCAGTAGTAGTGACAGGCCGAACACCGGGGAGCTGTTTTTT CASSSDRPNTGELFF
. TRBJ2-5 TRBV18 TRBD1 TGTGCCAGCTCACCACGAGGGGGCGCGGAGACCCAGTACTTC CASSPRGGAETQYF
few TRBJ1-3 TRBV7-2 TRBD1 TGTGCCAGCAGCTTAGGCCAAACAGGGGCTGGAAACACCATATATTTT CASSLGQTGAGNTIYF
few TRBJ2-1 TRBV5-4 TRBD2 TGTGCCAGCAAGGCGGGGGGGCTCGCAAATGAGCAGTTCTTC CASKAGGLANEQFF
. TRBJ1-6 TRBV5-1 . TGCGCCAGCAGCTTGGCAGGTCTCCCCTATAATTCACCCCTCCACTTT CASSLAGLPYNSPLHF
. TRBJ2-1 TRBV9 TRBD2 TGTGCCAGCAGCGTTGGGGTCTTCACGGGGGGGCACTACAATGAGCAGTTCTTC CASSVGVFTGGHYNEQFF
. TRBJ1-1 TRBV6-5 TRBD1 TGTGCCAGCGGACAGGGGGCTGAAGCTTTCTTT CASGQGAEAFF
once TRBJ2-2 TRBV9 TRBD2 TGTGCCAGCAGTCGACTAGCTTCAACCGGGGAGCTGTTTTTT CASSRLASTGELFF
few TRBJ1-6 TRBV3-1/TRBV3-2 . TGTGCCAGCAGCCAAGGAACAGGGAATTCACCCCTCCACTTT CASSQGTGNSPLHF
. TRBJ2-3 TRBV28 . TGTGCCAGCAGTTATATTGATACGCAGTATTTT CASSYIDTQYF
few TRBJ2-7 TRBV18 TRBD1 TGTGCCAGCTCACTAACCGGGACAGGGTTTGAGCAGTACTTC CASSLTGTGFEQYF
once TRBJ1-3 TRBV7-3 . TGTGCCAGCAGCCTCGGGGGGCTTGGAAACACCATATATTTT CASSLGGLGNTIYF
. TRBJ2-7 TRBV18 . TGTGCCAGCTCACCGTCCCGGGACATTTACGAGCAGTACTTC CASSPSRDIYEQYF
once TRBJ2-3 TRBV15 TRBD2 TGTGCCACCAGCAGAGTGTGGACTAGCGGGGGGGCCGATACGCAGTATTTT CATSRVWTSGGADTQYF
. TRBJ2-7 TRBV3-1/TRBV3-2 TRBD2 TGTGCCAGCAGCCAAGATGGGGGGGGCTACGAGCAGTACTTC CASSQDGGGYEQYF
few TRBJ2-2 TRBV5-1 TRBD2 TGCGCCAGCAGCTTCATAGCGGGAGTAAACACCGGGGAGCTGTTTTTT CASSFIAGVNTGELFF